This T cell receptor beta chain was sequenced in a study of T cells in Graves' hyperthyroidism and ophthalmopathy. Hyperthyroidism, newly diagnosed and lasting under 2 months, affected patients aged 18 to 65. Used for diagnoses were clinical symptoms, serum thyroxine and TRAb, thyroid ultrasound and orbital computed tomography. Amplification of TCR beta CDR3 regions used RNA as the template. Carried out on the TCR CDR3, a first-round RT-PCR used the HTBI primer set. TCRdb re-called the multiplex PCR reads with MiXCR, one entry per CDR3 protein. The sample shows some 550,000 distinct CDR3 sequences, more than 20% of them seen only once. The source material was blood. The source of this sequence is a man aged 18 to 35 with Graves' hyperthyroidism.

The DNA of the CDR3 is TGTGCCAGCAACTACAGGGGCCAAGAGACCCAGTACTTC. Its translation: CASNYRGQETQYF. The rearrangement links TRBV12-3 or TRBV12-4 to TRBJ2-5; TRBD1 matches 7 bases. Unmatched junction bases numbered 3, after V lost 7 bases and J lost 1 base. This CDR3 is 13 amino acids long.